The next 17 T cell receptor beta chains were all read from a single sample in a study of OX40 agonist ivuxolimab in advanced cancers. The method was immunoSEQ multiplex PCR; TCRdb's version includes in-frame clones alone and lacks a portion of them. The sample yields approximately 28,000 clones, more than 70% seen once. Sequenced material: CD4+ or CD8+ T cells sorted from blood, taken in a trial of the OX40 agonist ivuxolimab. The receptors were gathered from an adult with an advanced solid tumor such as melanoma, head and neck, liver or kidney cancer.

This sequence joins TRBV28 and TRBJ1-6, with no clear D. Germline loops: CDR1 MDHEN, CDR2 SYDVKM. The CDR3 loop spans 13 amino acids. V shed 3 bases and J shed 6 bases, with 6 bases lying between them. As DNA, the CDR3 is TGTGCCAGCAGTTTTGGAGGTAATTCACCCCTCCACTTT. Amino acids: CASSFGGNSPLHF. Combining the CDR3 with reference TRBV28 and TRBJ1-6 gives the whole variable domain DVKVTQSSRYLVKRTGEKVFLECVQDMDHENMFWYRQDPGLGLRLIYFSYDVKMKEKGDIPEGYSVSREKKERFSLILESASTNQTSMYLCASSFGGNSPLHFGNGTRLTVT.

The genes are TRBV6-5 and TRBJ1-4, with D hard to call. This CDR3 comprises 14 residues. Trimming pared 0 bases from V and 8 bases from J, leaving 10 bases between. From germline, CDR1 is MNHEY and CDR2 SVGAGI. Here the CDR3 reads CASSYSPFREKLFF. The DNA of the CDR3 is TGTGCCAGCAGTTACTCCCCTTTCCGCGAAAAACTGTTTTTT.

This clone was counted a single time. This chain links TRBV12-5 with TRBJ2-1; TRBD2 might be the D (5 bases). This CDR3 contains 14 residues. The V gene lost 3 bases and the J gene lost 3 bases, with 9 bases spanning the gap. Germline V gives CDR1 LGHNT, CDR2 FRNRAP. The CDR3 here is CASGLYGDYNEQFF. CDR3 nucleotide sequence: TGTGCTAGTGGTTTATACGGGGACTACAATGAGCAGTTCTTC.

This chain uses TRBV6-5 with TRBJ2-1; 7 nucleotides align to TRBD2. With V trimmed by 4 bases and J by 4 bases, 1 base remained unmatched. This CDR3 region has 13 residues. Germline V gene lookup returns CDR1 MNHEY and CDR2 SVGAGI. CDR3: CASSWTRYNEQFF. In DNA form, the CDR3 reads TGTGCCAGCAGTTGGACTAGATACAATGAGCAGTTCTTC.

By frequency in the sample, this clone is medium-sized. The chain is built from TRBV27 and TRBJ2-7, with a weak D call TRBD2 (6 bases). This CDR3 comprises 14 residues. The germline V gene encodes CDR1 MNHEY and CDR2 SMNVEV (reference sequence). Between the trimmed V and J ends, which lost 3 bases and 4 bases, there was a span of 13 bases. CDR3 sequence reads: CASSFGRRGYEQYF. The CDR3 coding sequence is TGTGCCAGCAGTTTTGGGAGACGGGGGTACGAGCAGTACTTC.

The chain carries TRBV9 and TRBJ1-5, with a weak D call TRBD1 (5 bases). This CDR3 is built from 13 residues. Trimming left V 0 bases short and J 7 bases short, with 8 bases between. CDR1 and CDR2 (germline): SGDLS, YYNGEE. The CDR3 spells CASSVGGEQPQHF. The CDR3 DNA follows: TGTGCCAGCAGCGTAGGAGGGGAACAGCCCCAGCATTTT.

This clone was detected only once. This chain connects TRBV19 to TRBJ1-5; 7 nucleotides line up with TRBD1. J gave up 3 bases and V 3 bases, and 5 bases lay outside the gene matches. Germline V gives CDR1 LNHDA, CDR2 SQIVND (reference sequence). The CDR3 contains 15 residues. The DNA of the CDR3 is TGTGCCAGTAGTATTGGGGGACAGTTCAATCAGCCCCAGCATTTT. This sequence encodes CASSIGGQFNQPQHF.

The sample holds one count of this clone. The chain links TRBV6-1 to TRBJ1-5, with 7 bases lining up with TRBD1. CDR1 and CDR2 (germline): MNHNS, SASEGT. Trimming cost V 5 bases and J 4 bases; bases outside gene matches: 8. The CDR3 contains 15 residues. CDR3 loop: CASSLQRQGNQPQHF. DNA for the CDR3: TGTGCCAGCAGTTTACAAAGACAGGGTAATCAGCCCCAGCATTTT.

The rearrangement joins TRBV5-8 to TRBJ2-6, with D maybe TRBD1 (5 bases). The V end lost 2 bases, the J end lost 0 bases, and 12 bases lay between the germline ends. The CDR3 covers 17 residues. Germline values: CDR1 SGHTS, CDR2 YDEGEE. CDR3: CASSFEDTGSGANVLTF. The CDR3 nucleotides read TGTGCCAGCAGCTTTGAGGACACCGGCTCTGGGGCCAACGTCCTGACTTTC.

The rearrangement links TRBV30 to TRBJ1-4; 10 bases map to TRBD1. V was pared by 3 bases and J by 6 bases, with 4 bases of the junction left unmatched. CDR3 length: 14 amino acids. CDR1 and CDR2 from the germline V gene are GTSNPN and SVGIG (reference sequence). CDR3 in amino acids: CAWSPGTGDEKLFF. CDR3 DNA sequence: TGTGCCTGGAGCCCCGGGACAGGGGATGAAAAACTGTTTTTT.

This rearrangement joins TRBV4-1 to TRBJ2-5; D possibly corresponds to TRBD2 (5 bases). Near its end, the DNA agrees better with TRBJ2-7, so the J call may be wrong. The CDR3 contains 13 residues. CDR1 and CDR2 (germline): MGHRA, YSYEKL. For the CDR3, the DNA is TGCGCCAGCAGCCAAGGGACTGGCTACGAGCAGTACTTC. It yields the protein CASSQGTGYEQYF.

The chain couples TRBV4-1 to TRBJ2-7; D is unresolved. The CDR3 length is 14 residues. The V end was cut by 0 bases, the J end by 3 bases, with 9 bases between. Looked up from germline, CDR1 is MGHRA and CDR2 is YSYEKL. The DNA of the CDR3 is TGCGCCAGCAGCCAAGATGCGACCAGCTACGAGCAGTACTTC. Residues: CASSQDATSYEQYF.

This chain links TRBV19 with TRBJ2-7, with D tentatively TRBD1 (5 bases). This CDR3 has 17 amino acids. From germline, CDR1 is LNHDA and CDR2 SQIVND (reference sequence). Trimming removed 0 bases at V and 2 bases at J, with 17 bases between. The CDR3 sequence is CASSIDLSREVPYEQYF. The CDR3 nucleotides are TGTGCCAGTAGTATAGATCTATCCAGGGAAGTTCCCTACGAGCAGTACTTC.

The chain combines TRBV27 with TRBJ2-3; perhaps TRBD2 as D (5 bases). Deletions cut 7 bases from V and 7 bases from J, with 24 bases between. Germline CDR1 and CDR2: MNHEY and SMNVEV (reference sequence). The CDR3 covers 16 residues. CDR3 nucleotide sequence: TGTGCCAGCATCCTCTTGGGCCCGGGGATGAGGAATACGCAGTATTTT. Amino acid sequence: CASILLGPGMRNTQYF.

The chain links TRBV10-3 to TRBJ2-1; no reliable D call. V lost 4 bases to trimming and J lost 4 bases, with 5 bases between them. The germline gives CDR1 ENHRY, CDR2 SYGVKD. This CDR3 comprises 12 residues. The DNA for the CDR3 is TGTGCCATCAGTGGCATTTACAATGAGCAGTTCTTC. Translating it yields CAISGIYNEQFF.

As regards this clone: The same CDR3 can be traced to other DNA sequences in this sample. V and J are TRBV27 and TRBJ1-5, with D possibly TRBD1 on 5 matching bases. Germline CDR1 and CDR2: MNHEY and SMNVEV (reference sequence). The CDR3 has 15 amino acids. V lost 2 bases to trimming and J lost 5 bases, with 13 bases between them. CDR3 region: CASSLGGAGDQPQHF. CDR3 DNA: TGTGCCAGCAGTTTAGGAGGGGCAGGTGATCAGCCCCAGCATTTT.

This chain connects TRBV19 to TRBJ2-1; perhaps TRBD1 as D (5 bases). CDR1 LNHDA and CDR2 SQIVND come from the germline V gene (reference sequence). The CDR3 runs to 14 residues. Between the trimmed V and J ends, which lost 5 bases and 8 bases, there was a span of 16 bases. The CDR3 region has the DNA TGTGCCAGTAGTGTTTCTATTACACAGGATGAGCAGTTCTTC. Its protein product is CASSVSITQDEQFF.